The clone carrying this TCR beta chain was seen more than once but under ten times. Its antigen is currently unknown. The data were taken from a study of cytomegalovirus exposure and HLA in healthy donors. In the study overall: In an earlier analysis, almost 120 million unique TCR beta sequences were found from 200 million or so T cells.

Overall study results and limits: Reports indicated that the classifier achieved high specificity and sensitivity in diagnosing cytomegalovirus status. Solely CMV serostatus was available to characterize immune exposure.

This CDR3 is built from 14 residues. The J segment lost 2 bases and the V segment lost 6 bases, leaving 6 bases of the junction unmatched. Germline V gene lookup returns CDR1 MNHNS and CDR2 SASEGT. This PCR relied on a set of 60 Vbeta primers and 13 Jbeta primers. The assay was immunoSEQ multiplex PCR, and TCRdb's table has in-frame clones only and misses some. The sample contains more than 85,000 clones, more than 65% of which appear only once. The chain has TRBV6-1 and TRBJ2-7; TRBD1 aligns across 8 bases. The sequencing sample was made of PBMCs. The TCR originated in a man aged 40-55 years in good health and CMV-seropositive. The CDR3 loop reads CASSQTGVAYEQYF. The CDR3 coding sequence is TGTGCCAGCAGCCAGACAGGGGTGGCCTACGAGCAGTACTTC.